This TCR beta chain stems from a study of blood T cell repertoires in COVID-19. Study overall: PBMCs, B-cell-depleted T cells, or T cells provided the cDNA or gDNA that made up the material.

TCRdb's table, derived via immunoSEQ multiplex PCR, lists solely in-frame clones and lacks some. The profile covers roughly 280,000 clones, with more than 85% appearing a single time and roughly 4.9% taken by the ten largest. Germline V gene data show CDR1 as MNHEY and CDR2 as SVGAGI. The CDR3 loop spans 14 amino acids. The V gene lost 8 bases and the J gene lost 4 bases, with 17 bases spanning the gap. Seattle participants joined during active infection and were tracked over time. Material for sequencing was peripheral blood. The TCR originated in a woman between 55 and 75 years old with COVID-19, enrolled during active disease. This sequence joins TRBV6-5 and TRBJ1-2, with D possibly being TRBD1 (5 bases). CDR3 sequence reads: CASSAGGRLYGYTF. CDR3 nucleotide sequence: TGTGCCAGCTCGGCCGGGGGACGGCTCTATGGCTACACCTTC.